This T cell receptor beta chain was documented in a study of T cell changes during pregnancy in multiple sclerosis. Unmatched junction bases numbered 12, after V lost 4 bases and J lost 2 bases. The CDR3 length is 16 residues. In germline, CDR1 is SGHTS, CDR2 YDEGEE. Sequenced by immunoSEQ multiplex PCR; TCRdb stores in-frame clones only, minus some. Of roughly 77,000 clones listed, roughly 90% are singletons. This clonotype originated in a female donor with multiple sclerosis, enrolled in a pregnancy study. Sequenced material: peripheral blood, taken in the second trimester of pregnancy. This chain uses TRBV5-8 with TRBJ2-7; 7 nucleotides line up with TRBD1. The CDR3 reads CASSTLGTAGTYEQYF. The CDR3 nucleotides read TGTGCCAGCAGCACTTTAGGGACAGCTGGAACCTACGAGCAGTACTTC. Together with reference TRBV5-8 and TRBJ2-7, the CDR3 gives the full variable domain: EAGVTQSPTHLIKTRGQQATLRCSPISGHTSVYWYQQALGLGLQFLLWYDEGEERNRGNFPPRFSGRQFPNYSSELNVNALELEDSALYLCASSTLGTAGTYEQYFGPGTRLTVT.